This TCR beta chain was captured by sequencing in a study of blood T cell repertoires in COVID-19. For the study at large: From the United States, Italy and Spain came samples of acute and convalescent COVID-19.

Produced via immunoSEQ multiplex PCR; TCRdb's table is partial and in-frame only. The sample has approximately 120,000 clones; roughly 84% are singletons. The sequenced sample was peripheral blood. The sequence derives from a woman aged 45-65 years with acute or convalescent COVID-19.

CDR3 sequence reads: CASSLNQGRTDTQYF. In DNA, the CDR3 is TGCGCCAGCAGCTTGAACCAGGGGCGCACAGATACGCAGTATTTT. The V and J genes are TRBV5-1 and TRBJ2-3; D might be TRBD1 (6 bases). The CDR3 is 15 amino acids. Trimming removed 1 base from V and 1 base from J, with 10 bases in between. From germline, CDR1 is SGHRS and CDR2 YFSETQ.